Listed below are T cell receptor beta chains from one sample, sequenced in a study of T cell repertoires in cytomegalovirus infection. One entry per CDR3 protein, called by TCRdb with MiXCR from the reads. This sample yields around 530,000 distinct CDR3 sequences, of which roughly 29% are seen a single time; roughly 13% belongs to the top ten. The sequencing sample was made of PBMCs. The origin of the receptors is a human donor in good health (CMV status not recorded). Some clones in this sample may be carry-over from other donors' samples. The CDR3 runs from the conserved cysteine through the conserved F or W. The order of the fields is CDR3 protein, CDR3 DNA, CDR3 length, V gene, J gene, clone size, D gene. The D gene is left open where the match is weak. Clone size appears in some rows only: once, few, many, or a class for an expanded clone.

CDR3: CASSIRLAGMADTQYF
DNA: TGTGCCAGCAGCATTAGACTAGCGGGGATGGCAGATACGCAGTATTTT
length: 16
V: TRBV7-6
J: TRBJ2-3
size: many
D: TRBD2

CDR3: CASSPFNEQFF
DNA: TGTGCCAGCAGCCCTTTCAATGAGCAGTTCTTC
length: 11
V: TRBV7-2
J: TRBJ2-1
size: many
D: .

CDR3: CASSLFRGMATNEKLFF
DNA: TGTGCCAGCAGCTTATTTCGGGGGATGGCAACTAATGAAAAACTGTTTTTT
length: 17
V: TRBV7-9
J: TRBJ1-4
size: few
D: .

CDR3: CASRDPGQGKEQYF
DNA: TGTGCCAGCAGAGATCCGGGACAGGGGAAAGAGCAGTACTTC
length: 14
V: TRBV6-2/TRBV6-3
J: TRBJ2-7
size: many
D: TRBD1

CDR3: CASSFRPQGGYNTDTQYF
DNA: TGTGCCAGCAGCTTCCGCCCACAGGGGGGATACAACACAGATACGCAGTATTTT
length: 18
V: TRBV7-9
J: TRBJ2-3
size: few
D: TRBD1

CDR3: CASSLMGKVEQFF
DNA: TGTGCCAGCAGCTTAATGGGGAAGGTCGAGCAGTTCTTC
length: 13
V: TRBV7-3
J: TRBJ2-1
size: few
D: .

CDR3: CASSPNRGTQYF
DNA: TGTGCCAGTAGTCCTAACCGAGGGACCCAGTACTTC
length: 12
V: TRBV19
J: TRBJ2-5
size: .
D: .

CDR3: CASSFRQGTDPNGYTF
DNA: TGTGCCAGCAGCTTTAGACAGGGGACCGACCCTAATGGCTACACCTTC
length: 16
V: TRBV5-5
J: TRBJ1-2
size: .
D: TRBD1

CDR3: CASRRGQGSDMNTEAFF
DNA: TGTGCCAGCAGGAGGGGACAGGGGTCAGACATGAACACTGAAGCTTTCTTT
length: 17
V: TRBV6-1
J: TRBJ1-1
size: .
D: TRBD1

CDR3: CASSRGGVVDTGELFF
DNA: TGTGCCAGCAGTAGGGGGGGCGTAGTTGACACCGGGGAGCTGTTTTTT
length: 16
V: TRBV5-4
J: TRBJ2-2
size: .
D: .

CDR3: CSARGRSNYNSPLHF
DNA: TGCAGTGCTAGGGGCAGGTCGAACTATAATTCACCCCTCCACTTT
length: 15
V: TRBV20-1
J: TRBJ1-6
size: .
D: .

CDR3: CASSQEPGSNTGELFF
DNA: TGCGCCAGCAGCCAAGAACCAGGCTCGAACACCGGGGAGCTGTTTTTT
length: 16
V: TRBV4-1
J: TRBJ2-2
size: many
D: .

CDR3: CASSFNERTQYF
DNA: TGTGCCAGCAGTTTTAACGAGAGGACCCAGTACTTC
length: 12
V: TRBV28
J: TRBJ2-5
size: many
D: .

CDR3: CASSLTGGRYTEAFF
DNA: TGTGCCAGCAGTCTAACAGGGGGCCGGTACACTGAAGCTTTCTTT
length: 15
V: TRBV6-8
J: TRBJ1-1
size: .
D: TRBD1

CDR3: CASSYRQGQFYEQYF
DNA: TGTGCCAGCAGCTACCGCCAGGGACAGTTCTACGAGCAGTACTTC
length: 15
V: TRBV7-8
J: TRBJ2-7
size: .
D: TRBD1

CDR3: CASSPFTSGYSSYNEQFF
DNA: TGTGCCAGCAGCCCCTTCACTAGCGGGTACAGCTCCTACAATGAGCAGTTCTTC
length: 18
V: TRBV7-2
J: TRBJ2-1
size: many
D: TRBD2

CDR3: CASSEGTTSYNEQFF
DNA: TGTGCCAGCAGTGAAGGGACTACCTCTTACAATGAGCAGTTCTTC
length: 15
V: TRBV25-1
J: TRBJ2-1
size: .
D: TRBD2

CDR3: CSAPLSYNEQFF
DNA: TGCAGTGCCCCCCTCTCCTACAATGAGCAGTTCTTC
length: 12
V: TRBV20-1
J: TRBJ2-1
size: .
D: .

CDR3: CAWSPGTLYEQYF
DNA: TGTGCCTGGAGTCCCGGGACCCTCTACGAGCAGTACTTC
length: 13
V: TRBV30
J: TRBJ2-7
size: .
D: .

CDR3: CSAEHLSSYNEQFF
DNA: TGCAGTGCGGAGCACCTGAGCTCCTACAATGAGCAGTTCTTC
length: 14
V: TRBV20-1
J: TRBJ2-1
size: .
D: .

CDR3: CATSGDILNTEAFF
DNA: TGTGCCACCAGCGGGGACATATTGAACACTGAAGCTTTCTTT
length: 14
V: TRBV15
J: TRBJ1-1
size: .
D: .

CDR3: CASSPDRFLSWTIYF
DNA: TGTGCCAGTAGTCCAGACAGGTTCCTCTCGTGGACCATATATTTT
length: 15
V: TRBV19
J: TRBJ1-3
size: .
D: .

CDR3: CASSITSGELFF
DNA: TGTGCCAGCAGTATAACCTCCGGGGAGCTGTTTTTT
length: 12
V: TRBV12-3/TRBV12-4
J: TRBJ2-2
size: once
D: .

CDR3: CASSGLDYTQYF
DNA: TGTGCCAGCAGCGGACTCGATTATACGCAGTATTTT
length: 12
V: TRBV9
J: TRBJ2-3
size: .
D: .

CDR3: CASSPGTSQYEQYF
DNA: TGCGCCAGCAGCCCTGGGACCAGTCAATACGAGCAGTACTTC
length: 14
V: TRBV5-1
J: TRBJ2-7
size: .
D: .

CDR3: CASSQEADREAFF
DNA: TGCGCCAGCAGCCAAGAGGCGGACAGGGAAGCTTTCTTT
length: 13
V: TRBV4-1
J: TRBJ1-1
size: .
D: TRBD1

CDR3: CASSHETQYF
DNA: TGTGCCAGCAGCCATGAGACCCAGTACTTC
length: 10
V: TRBV7-9
J: TRBJ2-5
size: few
D: .

CDR3: CASSEGGNGEQFF
DNA: TGTGCCAGCAGTGAAGGCGGGAACGGGGAGCAGTTCTTC
length: 13
V: TRBV6-1
J: TRBJ2-1
size: many
D: .

CDR3: CASSKTGSQETQYF
DNA: TGTGCCAGCAGCAAGACAGGGTCACAAGAGACCCAGTACTTC
length: 14
V: TRBV12-3/TRBV12-4
J: TRBJ2-5
size: few
D: TRBD1

CDR3: CASSPSPGPTEAFF
DNA: TGTGCCAGCAGCCCTAGCCCGGGCCCCACTGAAGCTTTCTTT
length: 14
V: TRBV7-6
J: TRBJ1-1
size: few
D: .

CDR3: CASRPGRVFDNEQFF
DNA: TGTGCCAGCAGGCCGGGAAGGGTTTTTGACAATGAGCAGTTCTTC
length: 15
V: TRBV6-2/TRBV6-3
J: TRBJ2-1
size: .
D: .

CDR3: CASSMPYGQGLRETQYF
DNA: TGTGCCAGCAGCATGCCCTACGGACAGGGACTTCGGGAGACCCAGTACTTC
length: 17
V: TRBV3-1
J: TRBJ2-5
size: once
D: TRBD1

CDR3: CASSRGGQWTTEAFF
DNA: TGTGCCAGCAGTCGAGGAGGACAGTGGACCACTGAAGCTTTCTTT
length: 15
V: TRBV6-2/TRBV6-3
J: TRBJ1-1
size: .
D: .

CDR3: CASSSPGLAGGDTQYF
DNA: TGTGCCAGCAGTTCGCCCGGACTAGCGGGGGGGGATACGCAGTATTTT
length: 16
V: TRBV28
J: TRBJ2-3
size: few
D: TRBD2

CDR3: CASSPWRVGVGNEQFF
DNA: TGTGCCAGCAGCCCATGGCGAGTTGGGGTAGGCAATGAGCAGTTCTTC
length: 16
V: TRBV6-2/TRBV6-3
J: TRBJ2-1
size: .
D: .

CDR3: CASSQPHRGPNTEAFF
DNA: TGCGCCAGCAGCCAACCACACAGGGGACCGAACACTGAAGCTTTCTTT
length: 16
V: TRBV4-1
J: TRBJ1-1
size: .
D: TRBD1

CDR3: CASSDRTGHEQYF
DNA: TGTGCCAGCAGCGACCGGACAGGCCACGAGCAGTACTTC
length: 13
V: TRBV7-2
J: TRBJ2-7
size: many
D: TRBD1

CDR3: CASSMRRLANYGYTF
DNA: TGTGCCAGTAGTATGCGGCGGCTAGCTAACTATGGCTACACCTTC
length: 15
V: TRBV19
J: TRBJ1-2
size: once
D: .

CDR3: CASSSSWTGWMQYF
DNA: TGTGCCAGCAGCTCTTCCTGGACAGGGTGGATGCAGTATTTT
length: 14
V: TRBV7-3
J: TRBJ2-3
size: many
D: TRBD1

CDR3: CASSMSAGVWETQYF
DNA: TGTGCCAGCAGCATGTCGGCGGGAGTATGGGAGACCCAGTACTTC
length: 15
V: TRBV11-3
J: TRBJ2-5
size: few
D: TRBD2

CDR3: CASSLRQGGSNEQFF
DNA: TGTGCCAGCAGCTTAAGACAGGGGGGTTCCAATGAGCAGTTCTTC
length: 15
V: TRBV7-2
J: TRBJ2-1
size: many
D: TRBD1

CDR3: CASSFSLAQETQYF
DNA: TGTGCCAGCAGCTTTTCACTAGCGCAAGAGACCCAGTACTTC
length: 14
V: TRBV5-6
J: TRBJ2-5
size: few
D: TRBD2

CDR3: CASSLDARDLYNQPQHF
DNA: TGTGCCAGCAGCTTAGATGCTCGGGACCTCTACAATCAGCCCCAGCATTTT
length: 17
V: TRBV7-2
J: TRBJ1-5
size: .
D: .

CDR3: CASSSLAPTGHYTEAFF
DNA: TGTGCCAGCAGCTCCCTGGCCCCCACGGGGCATTACACTGAAGCTTTCTTT
length: 17
V: TRBV5-6
J: TRBJ1-1
size: .
D: .

CDR3: CASRPRQGTSYEQYF
DNA: TGTGCCAGCAGACCTCGACAGGGTACCTCCTACGAGCAGTACTTC
length: 15
V: TRBV6-5
J: TRBJ2-7
size: .
D: TRBD1

CDR3: CASSYSSGSYEAFF
DNA: TGTGCCAGCAGTTACTCGTCGGGGAGTTATGAAGCTTTCTTT
length: 14
V: TRBV6-5
J: TRBJ1-1
size: few
D: .

CDR3: CAWGSYGYTF
DNA: TGTGCCTGGGGATCCTATGGCTACACCTTC
length: 10
V: TRBV30
J: TRBJ1-2
size: few
D: .

CDR3: CAISGGGRGKETQYF
DNA: TGTGCCATCAGTGGGGGGGGTAGGGGAAAGGAGACCCAGTACTTC
length: 15
V: TRBV10-3
J: TRBJ2-5
size: .
D: TRBD2

CDR3: CASSSDPGQSYGYTF
DNA: TGTGCCAGCAGCTCCGACCCGGGACAGAGCTATGGCTACACCTTC
length: 15
V: TRBV7-2
J: TRBJ1-2
size: many
D: TRBD1

CDR3: CASISRVYGYTF
DNA: TGTGCCAGCATCTCTCGGGTCTATGGCTACACCTTC
length: 12
V: TRBV12-3/TRBV12-4
J: TRBJ1-2
size: .
D: .

CDR3: CSAASPGGSSYEQYF
DNA: TGCAGTGCTGCGTCCCCCGGCGGAAGCTCCTACGAGCAGTACTTC
length: 15
V: TRBV20-1
J: TRBJ2-7
size: few
D: .

CDR3: CASRGPGLRADTQYF
DNA: TGTGCCAGCAGGGGACCGGGACTCAGGGCAGATACGCAGTATTTT
length: 15
V: TRBV28
J: TRBJ2-3
size: few
D: .

CDR3: CASSLYPGDTEAFF
DNA: TGTGCCAGCAGCTTATATCCGGGGGACACTGAAGCTTTCTTT
length: 14
V: TRBV7-7
J: TRBJ1-1
size: few
D: .

CDR3: CASSYSNRGQGLNSNQPQHF
DNA: TGTGCCAGCAGTTACTCGAACAGAGGACAGGGCCTCAATAGCAATCAGCCCCAGCATTTT
length: 20
V: TRBV6-2/TRBV6-3
J: TRBJ1-5
size: .
D: TRBD1

CDR3: CASSETGTLIYGYTF
DNA: TGTGCCAGCAGTGAGACCGGGACTCTTATCTATGGCTACACCTTC
length: 15
V: TRBV6-1
J: TRBJ1-2
size: few
D: .

CDR3: CAISPGGNTGELFF
DNA: TGTGCCATCAGCCCAGGGGGGAACACCGGGGAGCTGTTTTTT
length: 14
V: TRBV10-3
J: TRBJ2-2
size: once
D: TRBD1

CDR3: CASSLGSGPRSDTQYF
DNA: TGTGCCAGCAGCTTAGGCAGCGGACCCCGTTCAGATACGCAGTATTTT
length: 16
V: TRBV7-3
J: TRBJ2-3
size: many
D: .

CDR3: CSGIRGSSYEQYF
DNA: TGCAGTGGAATCAGGGGCTCCTCGTACGAGCAGTACTTC
length: 13
V: TRBV20-1
J: TRBJ2-7
size: .
D: .